This T cell receptor (beta chain) came from a study of cytomegalovirus exposure and HLA in healthy donors. On this clone itself: The antigen remains unidentified.

Study-wide findings and caveats: Later on, a genetic analysis was performed. It linked a missense variant in DCLRE1C with V- and J-gene trimming of TCR beta. Segments of the TCR beta V type were, in most cases, productive about 90% or about 30% of the time in an earlier analysis. Analyzed later, association rates of TCRs varied across HLA loci, with DRB1 most and HLA-C fewest.

PCR used 60 Vbeta primers and 13 Jbeta primers. Sequenced by immunoSEQ multiplex PCR; TCRdb stores in-frame clones only, minus some. The sample yields under 200,000 clones, roughly 80% seen once. The receptor was isolated from a male donor in good health and CMV-seronegative. Sequenced material: PBMCs.

CDR3 protein: CASSLEGGSKLFF. DNA for the CDR3: TGTGCCAGCAGCTTGGAAGGGGGTTCAAAACTGTTTTTT. The chain employs TRBV5-4 and TRBJ1-4, with D tentatively TRBD1 (6 bases). The germline CDR1 and CDR2 sequences are SGHNT and YYREEE (reference sequence). The CDR3 is 13 amino acids. Trimming cost V 0 bases and J 10 bases, with 10 bases left between them.